Each of the 22 T cell receptor beta chains below was sequenced from the same sample in a study of blood T cells in healthy people across ages. A J-beta primer mix and a sample-barcoded 5' primer were used in a second PCR of roughly 6 to 12 cycles. TCRdb re-called the 5' RACE reads with MiXCR, one entry per CDR3 protein. Of fewer than 600,000 distinct CDR3 sequences in the sample, about 27% were seen once. These sequences were also reported in another study, on T cells of mothers and their children.

Source material: blood. The receptors come from a boy between 2 and 10 years old in good health.

This clonotype has just one count. The V call is TRBV11-2, the J call TRBJ2-5, with D perhaps TRBD1 or TRBD2 (5 bases each). The CDR3 loop spans 14 amino acids. Germline V CDR1 and CDR2: SGHAT, FQNNGV. Trimming took off 6 bases at V and 1 base at J, with 12 bases between the two ends. CDR3 sequence: CASRGLGTQETQYF. The CDR3, as DNA: TGTGCCAGCAGGGGGTTGGGGACCCAAGAGACCCAGTACTTC.

The chain links TRBV27 to TRBJ2-7; the match to TRBD2 covers 8 bases. The CDR3 is 13 amino acids. With V trimmed by 11 bases and J by 2 bases, 8 bases remained unmatched. Germline assignment: CDR1 MNHEY and CDR2 SMNVEV (reference sequence). As DNA, the CDR3 is TGTGCCGTAGGCCGGGAGGGGACCTACGAGCAGTACTTC. Its translation: CAVGREGTYEQYF.

The chain recombines TRBV7-3 with TRBJ1-2, with D unresolved. Looked up from germline, CDR1 is SGHTA and CDR2 is FQGTGA. V lost 4 bases and J 1 base, leaving 13 bases between the germline ends. CDR3 size: 15 residues. CDR3 residues: CASSSLTAVNYGYTF. In nucleotides, the CDR3 is TGTGCCAGCAGCTCCCTTACGGCAGTTAACTATGGCTACACCTTC.

V usage is TRBV12-3 or TRBV12-4 and J usage is TRBJ2-7; D is unclear. The CDR3 is 11 residues long. V lost 6 bases, J lost 4 bases, and 7 bases lay in between. CDR3: CASRKGYEQYF. The CDR3 region has the DNA TGTGCCAGCAGGAAAGGGTACGAGCAGTACTTC.

This clonotype was picked up a small number of times. This CDR3 reads CASSFLAGRLDTQYF. The DNA for the CDR3 is TGTGCCAGCAGCTTTCTAGCGGGGCGGCTAGATACGCAGTATTTT. This rearrangement joins TRBV11-1 to TRBJ2-3; 9 nucleotides line up with TRBD2. V lost 3 bases and J lost 5; bases outside the gene matches: 6. From germline, CDR1 is SGHAT and CDR2 FQDESV (reference sequence). The CDR3 is made up of 15 amino acids.

The chain links TRBV29-1 to TRBJ2-6; D call uncertain. Trimming took 4 bases from V and 1 from J, leaving 5 bases between them. This CDR3 region has 13 residues. CDR1 and CDR2 (germline): SQVTM, ANQGSEA. Here the CDR3 DNA reads TGCAGCGTTGCGTCGTCTGGGGCCAACGTCCTGACTTTC. Amino acid sequence: CSVASSGANVLTF.

This clonotype was seen at least ten times. The chain is built from TRBV10-3 and TRBJ1-4; TRBD1 agrees at 7 bases. CDR3 length: 15 amino acids. Trimming removed 0 bases from V and 2 bases from J; junction bases left unmatched: 0. CDR1 is ENHRY, CDR2 SYGVKD, per germline. The CDR3 sequence: CAISESTGTNEKLFF. The CDR3 nucleotides read TGTGCCATCAGTGAGTCGACAGGGACTAATGAAAAACTGTTTTTT.

The V and J genes are TRBV3-1 and TRBJ2-2; unclear D gene. The CDR3 runs 18 residues. CDR1 is LGHDT and CDR2 is YNNKEL in the germline V gene (reference sequence). Trimming removed 0 bases at V and 1 base at J, with 15 bases between. CDR3 nucleotides: TGTGCCAGCAGCCAAGATTGGGGATCCCCGTGGAACACCGGGGAGCTGTTTTTT. It specifies CASSQDWGSPWNTGELFF.

V gene TRBV12-3 or TRBV12-4 combines with J gene TRBJ1-2, with D possibly being TRBD1 (5 bases). V was shortened by 1 base and J by 5 bases, with 26 bases between the two germline ends. CDR3 length: 19 residues. This chain's CDR3 is CASSLGTRGPTTQVYGYTF. The CDR3 coding sequence is TGTGCCAGCAGTTTAGGGACCCGGGGCCCAACGACTCAAGTTTATGGCTACACCTTC.

This sequence joins TRBV12-3 or TRBV12-4 and TRBJ2-7; tentative D call: TRBD1 (5 bases). Between the trimmed V and J ends, which lost 3 bases and 5 bases, there was a span of 11 bases. The CDR3 runs 13 residues. The CDR3 loop reads CASSFSGYDEQYF. The CDR3 region has the DNA TGTGCCAGCAGTTTCTCAGGGTACGACGAGCAGTACTTC.

This clonotype came up many times. This chain uses TRBV7-9 with TRBJ2-5; D is perhaps TRBD1 or TRBD2 (6 bases each). Trimming removed 5 bases at V and 5 bases at J, with 15 bases between. This CDR3 comprises 14 residues. Germline CDR1 and CDR2: SEHNR and FQNEAQ (reference sequence). The CDR3 coding sequence is TGTGCCAGCAGCCCCACCGGGGGCGGGGAGACCCAGTACTTC. This translates into CASSPTGGGETQYF.

The chain carries TRBV9 and TRBJ2-5; 7 bases are shared with TRBD2. This CDR3 is built from 14 residues. Trimming at V came to 3 bases and at J to 4 bases, leaving 6 bases not matched to a gene. Looked up from germline, CDR1 is SGDLS and CDR2 is YYNGEE. The CDR3 is CASSASGGLETQYF. CDR3 nucleotide sequence: TGTGCCAGCAGCGCTAGCGGAGGACTAGAGACCCAGTACTTC.

V and J are TRBV9 and TRBJ2-6, with TRBD1 matching 7 bases. Germline-derived CDR1 and CDR2 are SGDLS and YYNGEE. V shed 3 bases and J 0 bases; nucleotides not matched to a gene: 6. The CDR3 has 17 residues. The CDR3 here is CASSGQGVSSGANVLTF. CDR3 bases: TGTGCCAGCAGCGGGCAGGGGGTTTCCTCTGGGGCCAACGTCCTGACTTTC.

The chain links TRBV7-2 to TRBJ2-7; 7 positions agree with TRBD1. CDR1 is SGHTA, CDR2 FQGNSA, per germline. Trimming at V came to 1 base and at J to 3 bases, leaving 6 bases not matched to a gene. This CDR3 spans 15 amino acids. CDR3 loop: CASSLGGTENYEQYF. The CDR3 coding sequence is TGTGCCAGCAGCTTAGGAGGGACAGAAAACTACGAGCAGTACTTC.

This clonotype was seen a handful of times. The J gene is TRBJ2-7, the V gene TRBV20-1, with TRBD2 matching 8 bases. The V gene's germline CDR1 is DFQATT and CDR2 SNEGSKA (reference sequence). The CDR3 totals 12 residues. The ends lost 6 bases at V and 5 bases at J; junction bases unmatched: 6. The CDR3 here is CSAVRGGNEQYF. CDR3 coding DNA: TGCAGTGCGGTCCGGGGGGGCAACGAGCAGTACTTC.

This clonotype was counted a few times. The chain recombines TRBV12-5 with TRBJ1-4; D uncertain. Per germline, CDR1 LGHNT and CDR2 FRNRAP. This CDR3 has 13 amino acids. V gave up 8 bases and J gave up 6 bases, with 13 bases separating them. The CDR3 DNA reads TGTGCTAGTTCTGTTGGAAGAGATGAAAAACTGTTTTTT. Translation: CASSVGRDEKLFF.

The rearrangement links TRBV27 to TRBJ2-7; D is uncertain. The CDR3 consists of 12 residues. The germline V and J ends were trimmed by 8 bases and 7 bases, with 15 bases remaining between them. Per germline, CDR1 MNHEY and CDR2 SMNVEV (reference sequence). The CDR3, as DNA: TGTGCCAGCGGGTTGTCTTGGGCTGAGCAGTACTTC. Translation gives CASGLSWAEQYF.

The sample holds a few counts of this clonotype. The rearrangement uses TRBV4-2 and TRBJ2-7; 8 bases agree with TRBD1. The CDR3 runs to 17 residues. J was trimmed by 3 bases and V by 0 bases; bases with no gene match: 10. The germline V gene encodes CDR1 LGHNA and CDR2 YNFKEQ. This CDR3 reads CASSQESAGTGYYEQYF. CDR3 sequence (DNA): TGTGCCAGCAGCCAAGAGTCCGCCGGGACAGGATACTACGAGCAGTACTTC.

The chain links TRBV7-2 to TRBJ2-4; 8 nucleotides line up with TRBD1. Germline CDR1 reads SGHTA; CDR2 reads FQGNSA. CDR3 length: 15 residues. V lost 0 bases, J lost 6 bases, and 4 bases stayed unmatched. The CDR3 loop is CASSLAGRGPNIQYF. The CDR3 DNA reads as TGTGCCAGCAGCTTAGCGGGCAGGGGGCCAAACATTCAGTACTTC.

This clonotype was seen a few times. The CDR3 nucleotides read TGCGCCAGCAGCCAGGGGGGACAGGGCAACTATGGCTACACCTTC. Its protein is CASSQGGQGNYGYTF. The chain combines TRBV4-3 with TRBJ1-2, with 9 nucleotides matching TRBD1. V gave up 3 bases and J gave up 2 bases; unmatched junction bases: 4. The CDR3 is made up of 15 amino acids. CDR1 and CDR2 (germline): LGHNA, YSLEER.

This clonotype has a count of ten or more. The V call is TRBV14, the J call TRBJ1-6; the D gene is possibly TRBD1 (6 bases). V was trimmed by 4 bases and J by 9 bases, leaving 10 bases between them. The CDR3 has 13 amino acids. In germline, CDR1 is SGHDN, CDR2 FVKESK. The CDR3 sequence is CASSLSTGSPLHF. As DNA, the CDR3 is TGTGCCAGCAGCCTCTCGACAGGTTCACCCCTCCACTTT. Looking up the rest from reference TRBV14 and TRBJ1-6 gives the full variable domain: EAGVTQFPSHSVIEKGQTVTLRCDPISGHDNLYWYRRVMGKEIKFLLHFVKESKQDESGMPNNRFLAERTGGTYSTLKVQPAELEDSGVYFCASSLSTGSPLHFGNGTRLTVT.

The CDR3 bases are TGCAGCGTTGGACTAGCCCCTTTCTACGAGCAGTACTTC. It codes for CSVGLAPFYEQYF. The chain recombines TRBV29-1 with TRBJ2-7; 7 bases are shared with TRBD2. V dropped 4 bases and J dropped 3; count of bases not matched to a gene: 6. The CDR3 is 13 residues long. CDR1 is SQVTM and CDR2 is ANQGSEA in the germline V gene.